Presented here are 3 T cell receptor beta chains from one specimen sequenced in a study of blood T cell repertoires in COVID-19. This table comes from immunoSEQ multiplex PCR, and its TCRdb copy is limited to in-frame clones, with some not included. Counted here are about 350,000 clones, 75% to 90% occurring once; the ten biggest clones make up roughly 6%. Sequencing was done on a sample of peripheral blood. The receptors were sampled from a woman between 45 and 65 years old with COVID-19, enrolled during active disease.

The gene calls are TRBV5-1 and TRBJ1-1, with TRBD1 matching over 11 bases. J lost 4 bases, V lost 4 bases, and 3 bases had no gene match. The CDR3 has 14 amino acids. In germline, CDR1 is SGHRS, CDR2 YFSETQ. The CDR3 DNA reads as TGCGCCAGCAGCGTTGGACAGGGGGCCACTGAAGCTTTCTTT. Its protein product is CASSVGQGATEAFF.

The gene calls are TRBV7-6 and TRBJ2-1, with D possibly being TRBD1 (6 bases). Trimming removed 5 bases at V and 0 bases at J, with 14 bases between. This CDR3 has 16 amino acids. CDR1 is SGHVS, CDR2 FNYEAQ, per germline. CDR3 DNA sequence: TGTGCCAGCAGCATAGGGGGACATGGCTCCTACAATGAGCAGTTCTTC. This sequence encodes CASSIGGHGSYNEQFF.

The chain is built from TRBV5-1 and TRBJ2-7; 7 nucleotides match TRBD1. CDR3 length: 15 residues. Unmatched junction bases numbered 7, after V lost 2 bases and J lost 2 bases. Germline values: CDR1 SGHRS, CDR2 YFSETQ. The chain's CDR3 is CASSFTGTAAYEQYF. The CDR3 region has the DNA TGCGCCAGCAGCTTCACCGGGACAGCGGCCTACGAGCAGTACTTC.